These 31 T cell receptor beta chains share one sample of origin, sequenced in a study of blood T cells in healthy people across ages. Primed by a sample-barcoded 5' primer and a J-beta primer mix, a second PCR proceeded for roughly 6 to 12 cycles. MiXCR, applied by TCRdb to the 5' RACE reads, yields one record per CDR3 protein. The sample gives about 1.4 million distinct CDR3 sequences, approximately 63% of which show up once; over 6.5% is in the top ten. The material sequenced was blood. The source is a man younger than 30 in good health.

With respect to this clonotype: One end of the junction does not line up with germline, which may come from a read error. The rearrangement links TRBV6-6 to TRBJ2-3, with 13 nucleotides matching TRBD2. The germline V gene has CDR1 MNHNY and CDR2 SVGAGI (reference sequence). This CDR3 contains 17 residues. The CDR3 here is CAGSYGLAGDRTDTQYF. The CDR3 DNA follows: TGTGCCGGCAGTTACGGACTAGCGGGAGATCGCACAGATACGCAGTATTTT.

This sequence joins TRBV6-2 or TRBV6-3 and TRBJ2-7; D call uncertain. The length of the CDR3 is 13 residues. The germline V gene has CDR1 MNHEY and CDR2 SVGEGT. V was shortened by 2 bases and J by 3 bases, with 8 bases between the two germline ends. CDR3 DNA sequence: TGTGCCAGCAGTTACATTCCCAACTACGAGCAGTACTTC. This codes for CASSYIPNYEQYF.

V gene TRBV4-1 combines with J gene TRBJ2-1; D might be TRBD1 or TRBD2, each matching 5 bases. The CDR3 extends over 12 amino acids. CDR1 and CDR2 (germline): MGHRA, YSYEKL. V was shortened by 5 bases and J by 10 bases, with 12 bases between the two germline ends. CDR3: CASSYLRDEQFF. The CDR3 coding sequence is TGCGCCAGCAGCTATTTACGGGACGAGCAGTTCTTC.

The V and J genes are TRBV10-3 and TRBJ2-4; D not certain. The V and J ends lost 6 bases and 0 bases respectively, with 9 bases between them. The CDR3 totals 14 residues. Germline-derived CDR1 and CDR2 are ENHRY and SYGVKD. CDR3 in DNA: TGTGCCATCAGCCCAGATGTAGCCAAAAACATTCAGTACTTC. Its protein product is CAISPDVAKNIQYF.

This rearrangement joins TRBV20-1 to TRBJ2-1; 8 positions match TRBD2. Germline assignment: CDR1 DFQATT and CDR2 SNEGSKA (reference sequence). V dropped 6 bases and J dropped 0; count of bases not matched to a gene: 7. CDR3 size: 15 residues. The CDR3 sequence is CSAPTSESSYNEQFF. CDR3 in DNA: TGCAGTGCCCCGACTAGCGAGAGCTCCTACAATGAGCAGTTCTTC.

This clonotype was observed a few times. This chain links TRBV12-3 or TRBV12-4 with TRBJ2-2, with D possibly matching TRBD1 (6 bases). Trimming removed 5 bases at V and 5 bases at J, with 15 bases between. CDR3 length equals 15 residues. CDR3 coding DNA: TGTGCCAGCAGTCCTACCGGGACAAAGACCGGGGAGCTGTTTTTT. Translating it yields CASSPTGTKTGELFF.

This chain links TRBV27 with TRBJ2-3; the match to TRBD2 covers 7 bases. The CDR3 loop spans 15 amino acids. Germline V gene sequence: CDR1 MNHEY, CDR2 SMNVEV (reference sequence). Trimming removed 2 bases from V and 2 bases from J; junction bases left unmatched: 4. The CDR3 loop is CASSLGGLPTDTQYF. CDR3 DNA sequence: TGTGCCAGCAGTTTAGGGGGACTACCCACAGATACGCAGTATTTT.

The V call is TRBV7-9, the J call TRBJ2-7; TRBD2 agrees at 11 bases. Germline CDR1 SEHNR, CDR2 FQNEAQ (reference sequence). V shed 4 bases and J 1 base; nucleotides not matched to a gene: 9. This CDR3 has 17 amino acids. The CDR3: CASSSRRTSGRSYEQYF. The CDR3 DNA reads TGTGCCAGCAGCTCACGGAGGACTAGCGGGCGGTCCTACGAGCAGTACTTC. Drawing the rest from reference TRBV7-9 and TRBJ2-7, the complete variable domain is DTGVSQNPRHKITKRGQNVTFRCDPISEHNRLYWYRQTLGQGPEFLTYFQNEAQLEKSRLLSDRFSAERPKGSFSTLEIQRTEQGDSAMYLCASSSRRTSGRSYEQYFGPGTRLTVT.

The chain joins TRBV6-2 or TRBV6-3 to TRBJ2-7; perhaps TRBD2 as D (5 bases). The V end lost 5 bases, the J end lost 3 bases, and 20 bases lay between the germline ends. The CDR3 totals 16 residues. CDR1 is MNHEY, CDR2 SVGEGT, per germline. This CDR3 reads CASSLTLGVVGYEQYF. For the CDR3, the DNA is TGTGCCAGCAGTCTGACGCTCGGGGTAGTCGGCTACGAGCAGTACTTC.

The CDR3 sequence: CASSPAYSTDTQYF. The CDR3 DNA reads TGTGCCAGCAGTCCAGCATACAGCACAGATACGCAGTATTTT. The chain recombines TRBV12-3 or TRBV12-4 with TRBJ2-3; unclear D gene. V shed 5 bases and J shed 0 bases, with 9 bases lying between them. This CDR3 spans 14 amino acids.

This clonotype appeared a few times. The chain links TRBV25-1 to TRBJ2-7, with TRBD1 matching over 8 bases. CDR1 MGHDK and CDR2 SYGVNS come from the germline V gene. Trimming took 0 bases from V and 3 from J; bases not matched to a gene: 7. CDR3 length: 16 amino acids. CDR3 loop: CASSEYSGTGHYEQYF. The CDR3 nucleotides read TGTGCCAGCAGTGAATATAGTGGGACAGGACACTACGAGCAGTACTTC.

The chain has TRBV6-5 and TRBJ2-7, with 8 bases identical to TRBD1. The CDR3 totals 14 residues. Germline trimming cut 5 bases from V and 9 bases from J; bases unmatched to any gene: 12. Germline CDR1 reads MNHEY; CDR2 reads SVGAGI. The CDR3 DNA sequence: TGTGCCAGCAGTAAACGGACAGGGTTCCTGCGGCAGTACTTC. Translation gives CASSKRTGFLRQYF.

This clonotype came up a few times. The genes are TRBV7-9 and TRBJ2-3, with 7 bases lining up with TRBD2. The junction had 7 bases not matched to a gene; V was cut back by 7 bases and J by 0 bases. The CDR3 runs to 15 residues. The V gene's germline CDR1 is SEHNR and CDR2 FQNEAQ (reference sequence). DNA for the CDR3: TGTGCCAGCATCCTTACGGGGGGAAGCACAGATACGCAGTATTTT. It yields the protein CASILTGGSTDTQYF.

As regards this clonotype: A read error may produce the germline difference seen at one junction end. V is TRBV5-1 and J is TRBJ2-7; D unresolved. This CDR3 contains 11 residues. The germline V gene has CDR1 SGHRS and CDR2 YFSETQ. The CDR3 DNA follows: TGCGTCAGCAGCTTGGATGCCGAGCAGTACTTC. Its translation is CVSSLDAEQYF.

The chain joins TRBV7-9 to TRBJ2-2; TRBD2 matches at 11 bases. J gave up 6 bases and V 7 bases, and 7 bases lay outside the gene matches. The CDR3 length is 15 residues. Germline CDR1 is SEHNR and CDR2 is FQNEAQ (reference sequence). This CDR3 reads CASTVAGGPAGELFF. The CDR3 nucleotides read TGTGCCAGCACCGTAGCGGGAGGGCCGGCCGGGGAGCTGTTTTTT.

The rearrangement uses TRBV14 and TRBJ2-4; 7 positions match TRBD1. From germline, CDR1 is SGHDN and CDR2 FVKESK. CDR3 length: 16 residues. V trimming: 4 bases; J trimming: 13 bases; junction bases outside the gene matches: 19. CDR3 sequence (DNA): TGTGCCAGCAGCCTTGGGCGACAGGGAAGGTACGAAGAGCAGTACTTC. Protein product: CASSLGRQGRYEEQYF. The complete variable domain, with remaining parts taken from reference TRBV14 and TRBJ2-4, reads EAGVTQFPSHSVIEKGQTVTLRCDPISGHDNLYWYRRVMGKEIKFLLHFVKESKQDESGMPNNRFLAERTGGTYSTLKVQPAELEDSGVYFCASSLGRQGRYEEQYFGAGTRLSVL.

This chain connects TRBV7-2 to TRBJ2-5; D tentatively fits TRBD1 or TRBD2 (6 bases each). Matching the DNA end better, TRBJ2-7 makes the J call doubtful. CDR1 and CDR2 (germline): SGHTA, FQGNSA. This CDR3 is 17 amino acids long. The CDR3 DNA follows: TGTGCCAGCAGCTTTGGAGGGGGGCCATCCAATGGCGACGAGCAGTACTTC. It codes for CASSFGGGPSNGDEQYF.

This chain links TRBV27 with TRBJ2-7; TRBD2 agrees at 12 bases. CDR1 is MNHEY, CDR2 SMNVEV, per germline (reference sequence). The junction had 7 bases not matched to a gene; V was cut back by 6 bases and J by 4 bases. The CDR3 is 15 residues long. The CDR3 DNA is TGTGCCAGCAGATATACTAGCGGGAGGTTGTACGAGCAGTACTTC. It codes for CASRYTSGRLYEQYF.

A few counts support this clonotype. This chain links TRBV28 with TRBJ2-6; D unresolved. V was shortened by 9 bases and J by 3 bases, with 6 bases between the two germline ends. Germline V gene data show CDR1 as MDHEN and CDR2 as SYDVKM. This CDR3 spans 12 amino acids. The CDR3 reads CASRLGANVLTF. In DNA, the CDR3 is TGTGCCAGTCGACTTGGGGCCAACGTCCTGACTTTC.

V gene TRBV12-3 or TRBV12-4 combines with J gene TRBJ1-2; D is unresolved. Trimming took 6 bases from V and 3 from J, leaving 11 bases between them. The CDR3 spans 13 residues. CDR3 loop: CASSQQSYYGYTF. The CDR3 region has the DNA TGTGCCAGCAGCCAACAGAGTTACTATGGCTACACCTTC.

In this sample, this clonotype turned up once. The gene calls are TRBV10-3 and TRBJ2-7; TRBD1 might be the D (6 bases). Per the germline V gene, CDR1 is ENHRY and CDR2 is SYGVKD. V lost 9 bases, J lost 10 bases, and 22 bases lay in between. The CDR3 is 13 residues long. The CDR3 loop is CAISPTGKGSQYF. The CDR3 DNA follows: TGTGCCATAAGCCCCACAGGGAAAGGGTCACAGTACTTC.

This clonotype came up many times. The chain has TRBV7-2 and TRBJ2-7; TRBD1 agrees at 8 bases. The CDR3 runs 14 residues. Germline V lookup: CDR1 SGHTA, CDR2 FQGNSA. J lost 6 bases, V lost 5 bases, and 9 bases had no gene match. For the CDR3, the DNA is TGTGCCAGCAGCCCCGGGACAGGCTTAGGCGAGCAGTACTTC. It encodes CASSPGTGLGEQYF.

The chain employs TRBV12-3 or TRBV12-4 and TRBJ1-4, with TRBD1 matching 7 bases. This CDR3 comprises 14 residues. With 6 bases clipped from V and 7 bases from J, the junction kept 8 bases outside the gene matches. This CDR3 is CASSLTGLGEKLFF. In nucleotides, the CDR3 is TGTGCCAGCAGCCTGACAGGGTTGGGTGAAAAACTGTTTTTT.

V gene TRBV27 combines with J gene TRBJ2-2, with 12 bases lining up with TRBD2. Germline V CDR1 and CDR2: MNHEY, SMNVEV (reference sequence). V lost 5 bases to trimming and J lost 3 bases; unmatched junction nucleotides: 7. The CDR3 has 17 residues. The CDR3 DNA is TGTGCCAGCAGTACCCTACTAGCGGGGGGTCACACCGGGGAGCTGTTTTTT. Residues: CASSTLLAGGHTGELFF.

The V gene is TRBV6-5, the J gene TRBJ1-2; D is ambiguous. V lost 0 bases and J lost 2, with 13 bases in between. The CDR3 extends over 16 amino acids. The germline gives CDR1 MNHEY, CDR2 SVGAGI. The CDR3 DNA follows: TGTGCCAGCAGTTACTCGAGTGACCGATCCAACTATGGCTACACCTTC. Its translation is CASSYSSDRSNYGYTF.

This clonotype was counted between two and nine times. The chain recombines TRBV29-1 with TRBJ1-1; no clear D gene. The CDR3 sequence is 13 residues long. The V gene's germline CDR1 is SQVTM and CDR2 ANQGSEA. Trimming took off 1 base at V and 3 bases at J, with 9 bases between the two ends. The CDR3 spells CSVEGTLYTEAFF. CDR3 in DNA: TGCAGCGTTGAAGGTACCTTGTACACTGAAGCTTTCTTT.

This clonotype was seen only a few times. This chain joins TRBV2 and TRBJ2-7; no clear D gene. The V and J ends lost 4 bases and 3 bases respectively, with 10 bases between them. From germline, CDR1 is SNHLY and CDR2 FYNNEI. This CDR3 spans 13 amino acids. In DNA form, the CDR3 reads TGTGCCAGCAGTGCGGCAGAGTACTACGAGCAGTACTTC. Its translation is CASSAAEYYEQYF.

The sample holds a few counts of this clonotype. This sequence joins TRBV27 and TRBJ2-7, with D maybe TRBD2 (6 bases). The CDR3 is 14 residues long. Germline CDR1 and CDR2: MNHEY and SMNVEV (reference sequence). V gave up 3 bases and J gave up 6 bases, with 15 bases separating them. Here the CDR3 DNA reads TGTGCCAGCAGTTTTACAGCTAGCGCGGGCGAGCAGTACTTC. Translation: CASSFTASAGEQYF.

The V call is TRBV5-1, the J call TRBJ2-5; D not resolved. Germline V lookup: CDR1 SGHRS, CDR2 YFSETQ. V lost 0 bases to trimming and J lost 0 bases, with 9 bases between them. There are 15 residues in the CDR3. CDR3: CASSLVELYQETQYF. The CDR3 coding sequence is TGCGCCAGCAGCTTGGTGGAGTTGTACCAAGAGACCCAGTACTTC.

The sample holds a few counts of this clonotype. The rearrangement links TRBV4-1 to TRBJ1-2, with 10 bases fitting TRBD1. In germline, CDR1 is MGHRA, CDR2 YSYEKL. The CDR3 sequence is 14 residues long. The trim removed 4 bases at V and 9 bases at J, leaving 8 bases unmatched. CDR3 nucleotides: TGCGCCAGCAGCCCCCCGGGACAGGGGATTCGCTACACCTTC. Protein product: CASSPPGQGIRYTF.

In its sample, this clonotype was seen once. This rearrangement joins TRBV6-6 to TRBJ1-2; the D gene is possibly TRBD1 (5 bases). V was cut by 2 bases and J by 7 bases, with 11 bases left in between. CDR3 length equals 13 residues. Germline-derived CDR1 and CDR2 are MNHNY and SVGAGI (reference sequence). The CDR3, as DNA: TGTGCCAGCAGTTACGAAGGGGTTAGTGGCTACACCTTC. Amino acids: CASSYEGVSGYTF.